Following are 26 T cell receptor beta chains from one sample sequenced in a study of CD8 T cells in ankylosing spondylitis. One entry per CDR3 protein results from TCRdb running MiXCR on the 5' RACE reads. The table shows about 160,000 distinct CDR3 sequences, with 9.8% occurring only once. Sequencing was done on a sample of blood, either unsorted or a sorted T cell fraction (not recorded which). The receptors shown here come from a female donor with ankylosing spondylitis or in good health (not recorded which).

The J gene is TRBJ2-1, the V gene TRBV30; D perhaps matches TRBD2 (6 bases). CDR1 GTSNPN and CDR2 SVGIG come from the germline V gene (reference sequence). This CDR3 spans 11 amino acids. The germline V and J ends were trimmed by 5 bases and 11 bases, with 13 bases remaining between them. The chain's CDR3 is CAWADGLKQFF. As DNA, the CDR3 is TGTGCCTGGGCTGACGGACTAAAGCAGTTCTTC.

In its sample, this clonotype was seen a few times. The chain links TRBV20-1 to TRBJ1-5; possible D gene TRBD1, 6 bases. The V and J ends lost 6 bases and 5 bases respectively, with 17 bases between them. Germline V lookup: CDR1 DFQATT, CDR2 SNEGSKA (reference sequence). This CDR3 is 14 amino acids long. In DNA, the CDR3 is TGCAGTGCGGACTCCGACAGGCCCGATCAGCCCCAGCATTTT. Amino acid sequence: CSADSDRPDQPQHF.

This clonotype showed up many times. J is TRBJ2-2 and V is TRBV23-1, with unresolved D. TRBV23-1 carries the ORF label, with uncertain function. This CDR3 is built from 14 residues. Trimming removed 5 bases from V and 7 bases from J, with 14 bases in between. Here the CDR3 DNA reads TGCGCCAGCAGTATGCGGTTAAAGGACGGGGAGCTGTTTTTT. Protein: CASSMRLKDGELFF.

The chain couples TRBV7-9 to TRBJ2-7, with D tentatively TRBD2 (6 bases). The ends were cut back, 8 bases at V and 4 bases at J, with 12 bases in the middle. This CDR3 region has 12 residues. CDR1 is SEHNR and CDR2 is FQNEAQ in the germline V gene (reference sequence). CDR3 DNA sequence: TGTGCCAGCCGGGACTCCTCTTACGAGCAGTACTTC. The encoded protein is CASRDSSYEQYF.

The chain uses TRBV10-3 and TRBJ2-7, with D perhaps matching TRBD2 (5 bases). CDR1 and CDR2 from the germline V gene are ENHRY and SYGVKD. The CDR3 totals 13 residues. The V and J ends lost 2 bases and 3 bases respectively, with 8 bases between them. The CDR3 region has the DNA TGTGCCATCAGTGAGGGAGGAGGCTACGAGCAGTACTTC. Translating it yields CAISEGGGYEQYF.

V usage is TRBV6-6 and J usage is TRBJ2-7, with D uncertain. The germline V gene has CDR1 MNHNY and CDR2 SVGAGI (reference sequence). The CDR3 extends over 13 amino acids. With 10 bases removed from V and 6 bases from J, the gap between germline ends came to 19 bases. DNA of the CDR3: TGTGCCACCGCCCTCTATGGGGTAGGCGAGCAGTACTTC. Its translation: CATALYGVGEQYF.

In this sample, this clonotype turned up once. This chain joins TRBV20-1 and TRBJ2-5; 8 bases are shared with TRBD2. CDR3 length equals 15 residues. Trimming removed 5 bases from V and 2 bases from J; junction bases left unmatched: 10. CDR1 and CDR2 from the germline V gene are DFQATT and SNEGSKA (reference sequence). The CDR3 nucleotides are TGCAGTGCTCGTACTAGCGGCCGTTCTCAAGAGACCCAGTACTTC. It specifies CSARTSGRSQETQYF.

The J gene is TRBJ2-3, the V gene TRBV21-1; the tabulated D call, TRBD2, remains unverified against the DNA. TRBV21-1 is shown as a pseudogene. This CDR3 spans 20 amino acids. This CDR3 is CASSKDPSPLPTLGTDTQYF. CDR3 nucleotides: TGTGCCAGCAGCAAGGACCCGTCTCCCTTGCCTACTTTAGGCACAGATACGCAGTATTTT.

The chain uses TRBV7-8 and TRBJ2-3, with D perhaps TRBD1 (5 bases). This CDR3 contains 14 residues. Germline V CDR1 and CDR2: SGHVS, FQNEAQ. Trimming took 5 bases from V and 2 from J, leaving 11 bases between them. The CDR3 protein is CASSPGHSTDTQYF. For the CDR3, the DNA is TGTGCCAGCAGCCCAGGACACTCCACAGATACGCAGTATTTT.

V and J are TRBV18 and TRBJ2-1; 8 nucleotides align to TRBD1. This CDR3 contains 14 residues. Trimming cost V 5 bases and J 10 bases; bases outside gene matches: 10. Germline-derived CDR1 and CDR2 are KGHSH and LQKENI. CDR3 nucleotides: TGTGCCAGCTCATACGGACAGGGCTGGGGGGAGCAGTTCTTC. Protein sequence: CASSYGQGWGEQFF.

This chain links TRBV20-1 with TRBJ2-7; 7 bases fit TRBD1. Trimming at V came to 5 bases and at J to 0 bases, leaving 10 bases not matched to a gene. Germline CDR1 reads DFQATT; CDR2 reads SNEGSKA (reference sequence). This CDR3 is 15 amino acids long. CDR3 loop: CSALSRDRSSYEQYF. In nucleotides, the CDR3 is TGCAGTGCTTTATCCCGGGACAGAAGCTCCTACGAGCAGTACTTC.

This clonotype showed up many times. The chain carries TRBV2 and TRBJ2-7; D is ambiguous. Per germline, CDR1 SNHLY and CDR2 FYNNEI. The CDR3 length is 13 residues. V was trimmed by 3 bases and J by 0 bases, leaving 6 bases between them. This CDR3 reads CASSDSTSYEQYF. The CDR3 region has the DNA TGTGCCAGCAGTGACTCCACCTCCTACGAGCAGTACTTC.

This chain joins TRBV3-1 and TRBJ2-1; 7 bases map to TRBD2. Germline lookup yields CDR1 LGHDT and CDR2 YNNKEL (reference sequence). There are 17 residues in the CDR3. With 1 base clipped from V and 5 bases from J, the junction kept 11 bases outside the gene matches. This CDR3 reads CASSQGPTSVINNEQFF. DNA for the CDR3: TGTGCCAGCAGCCAAGGGCCTACTAGCGTGATAAACAATGAGCAGTTCTTC.

This clonotype came up a few times. V is TRBV30 and J is TRBJ2-3; 7 positions agree with TRBD1. This CDR3 region has 15 residues. Germline CDR1 is GTSNPN and CDR2 is SVGIG (reference sequence). V was clipped by 2 bases and J by 3 bases; unmatched bases: 8. CDR3 DNA sequence: TGTGCCTGGAGTACAGGGGTGGTTAGTACAGATACGCAGTATTTT. It is translated as CAWSTGVVSTDTQYF.

This clonotype was seen a handful of times. The V gene is TRBV9, the J gene TRBJ2-7; 10 nucleotides align to TRBD2. Germline V gene lookup returns CDR1 SGDLS and CDR2 YYNGEE. Unmatched junction bases numbered 8, after V lost 2 bases and J lost 0 bases. This CDR3 contains 17 residues. CDR3 in DNA: TGTGCCAGCAGCGTCACAGCGGGAGGGCTCCGCTCCTACGAGCAGTACTTC. Its protein is CASSVTAGGLRSYEQYF.

The V call is TRBV25-1, the J call TRBJ1-2; TRBD1 matches 9 bases. This CDR3 has 12 amino acids. V shed 5 bases, J shed 8 bases, and the junction held 3 bases outside the gene matches. Germline V CDR1 and CDR2: MGHDK, SYGVNS. CDR3 sequence: CASSWDRVGYTF. The CDR3 DNA reads TGTGCCAGCAGTTGGGACAGGGTCGGCTACACCTTC.

This clonotype has more than one count but fewer than ten. V usage is TRBV7-9 and J usage is TRBJ2-1; no clear D gene. Germline V lookup: CDR1 SEHNR, CDR2 FQNEAQ (reference sequence). Trimming removed 1 base at V and 3 bases at J, with 7 bases between. The CDR3 length is 14 residues. The CDR3 protein is CASSLVHSYNEQFF. The CDR3 DNA reads as TGTGCCAGCAGCTTAGTACACAGCTACAATGAGCAGTTCTTC.

This clonotype occurred a few times. This chain uses TRBV4-2 with TRBJ2-1; no firm D call. V lost 0 bases to trimming and J lost 4 bases, with 7 bases between them. The germline V gene encodes CDR1 LGHNA and CDR2 YNFKEQ. There are 14 residues in the CDR3. Here the CDR3 reads CASSQDRVYNEQFF. As DNA, the CDR3 is TGTGCCAGCAGCCAAGATAGAGTTTACAATGAGCAGTTCTTC.

The chain employs TRBV27 and TRBJ2-7, with TRBD2 identical over 7 bases. The trim removed 3 bases at V and 2 bases at J, leaving 7 bases unmatched. Per the germline V gene, CDR1 is MNHEY and CDR2 is SMNVEV (reference sequence). This CDR3 is built from 15 residues. CDR3 amino acids: CASSLSGGGPYEQYF. The CDR3 DNA reads TGTGCCAGCAGTTTGTCGGGCGGGGGACCCTACGAGCAGTACTTC.

This clonotype was counted ten times or more. The chain joins TRBV5-5 to TRBJ2-3; no reliable D call. From germline, CDR1 is SGHKS and CDR2 YYEKEE (reference sequence). V lost 0 bases and J 2 bases, leaving 13 bases between the germline ends. The CDR3 is 16 amino acids. The chain's CDR3 is CASSLGITGNTDTQYF. DNA for the CDR3: TGTGCCAGCAGCTTGGGAATAACGGGCAACACAGATACGCAGTATTTT.

V is TRBV7-9 and J is TRBJ1-1, with D unclear. The CDR3 runs 13 residues. V lost 2 bases and J lost 4, with 8 bases in between. CDR1 SEHNR and CDR2 FQNEAQ come from the germline V gene (reference sequence). This CDR3 is CASSLRGSTEAFF. CDR3 sequence (DNA): TGTGCCAGCAGCTTACGAGGGTCCACTGAAGCTTTCTTT.

In its sample, this clonotype was seen many times. This chain uses TRBV29-1 with TRBJ2-7; no clear D. The CDR3 runs 12 residues. V lost 6 bases and J lost 5, with 14 bases in between. CDR1 is SQVTM, CDR2 ANQGSEA, per germline. Here the CDR3 reads CSVDDGSDEQYF. The CDR3 region has the DNA TGCAGCGTCGACGACGGGTCCGACGAGCAGTACTTC.

This clonotype has at least ten counts. The chain combines TRBV4-2 with TRBJ2-7; 8 nucleotides align to TRBD2. V dropped 0 bases and J dropped 5; count of bases not matched to a gene: 6. Germline CDR1 and CDR2: LGHNA and YNFKEQ. The CDR3 length is 15 residues. The CDR3 DNA reads as TGTGCCAGCAGCCAAGACTTGACTAGCGCTGACGAGCAGTACTTC. It yields the protein CASSQDLTSADEQYF.

The V gene is TRBV5-1, the J gene TRBJ2-2, with 9 bases aligning to TRBD1. The CDR3 runs 17 residues. J lost 6 bases, V lost 4 bases, and 13 bases had no gene match. CDR1 and CDR2 (germline): SGHRS, YFSETQ. CDR3 in amino acids: CASSVTPTGGVPGELFF. The CDR3 DNA sequence: TGCGCCAGCAGCGTTACCCCGACAGGGGGGGTCCCCGGGGAGCTGTTTTTT.

This clonotype was detected a few times. The chain is built from TRBV4-1 and TRBJ2-7, with D maybe TRBD2 (5 bases). The length of the CDR3 is 15 residues. The V end lost 2 bases, the J end lost 0 bases, and 11 bases lay between the germline ends. The germline CDR1 and CDR2 sequences are MGHRA and YSYEKL. The CDR3 DNA is TGCGCCAGCAGCCAAACTAGAGCGGCCTCCTACGAGCAGTACTTC. Its protein is CASSQTRAASYEQYF.

This chain uses TRBV27 with TRBJ2-1, with TRBD1 identical over 7 bases. The CDR3 runs 14 residues. From germline, CDR1 is MNHEY and CDR2 SMNVEV (reference sequence). J lost 7 bases, V lost 5 bases, and 8 bases had no gene match. Written as DNA, the CDR3 is TGTGCCAGCAGTGGGACAGCCCCGACAAATGAGCAGTTCTTC. The encoded protein is CASSGTAPTNEQFF.